The rows below give T cell receptor beta chains drawn from one sample of a study of PD-L1 blockade in urothelial cancer. The method was immunoSEQ multiplex PCR; TCRdb's version includes in-frame clones alone and lacks a portion of them. In the table there are over 75,000 clones, about 85% of which are singletons. The sequences come from PBMCs, collected around atezolizumab (anti-PD-L1) treatment. The receptors were gathered from a man in his sixties with urothelial cancer. The CDR3 runs from the conserved cysteine through the conserved F or W. Fields, in order: D gene, J gene, clone size, V gene, CDR3 DNA, CDR3 protein. The D gene is left open where the match is weak. Size tells how often a clone was seen (once, few, many) or the class of an expanded clone, and some rows leave it out.

.,TRBJ2-1,.,TRBV7-3,TGTGCCAGCAGCTTAGTGGGAGTCACTTACAATGAGCAGTTCTTC,CASSLVGVTYNEQFF
.,TRBJ1-5,.,TRBV5-1,TGCGCCAGCAGCTTAGGAGGGGGCAATCAGCCCCAGCATTTT,CASSLGGGNQPQHF
.,TRBJ2-7,.,TRBV15,TGTGCCACCAGCAGAGAAACAGCGGCCTACGAGCAGTACTTC,CATSRETAAYEQYF
TRBD2,TRBJ2-1,.,TRBV5-4,TGTGCCAGCAGCTTGGAAGTGGCCGGACTAGCGGGAGGTGGGCAGTTCTTC,CASSLEVAGLAGGGQFF
.,TRBJ1-1,.,TRBV6-1,TGTGCCAGCACGGTTCTCGGGGAATGGAACACTGAAGCTTTCTTT,CASTVLGEWNTEAFF
.,TRBJ1-3,.,TRBV27,TGTGCCAGCAGTCCCGGACAAGGAAACACCATATATTTT,CASSPGQGNTIYF
.,TRBJ2-5,.,TRBV27,TGTGCCAGCAGTTTATCGCGCGGTGGAGAGACCCAGTACTTC,CASSLSRGGETQYF
.,TRBJ1-6,.,TRBV19,TGTGCCAGTCTCGGTCCTTGGAATTCACCCCTCCACTTT,CASLGPWNSPLHF
.,TRBJ2-7,.,TRBV2,TGTGCCATTGCGCTTGGGACACCCTCCTACGAGCAGTACTTC,CAIALGTPSYEQYF
.,TRBJ1-1,.,TRBV5-6,TGTGCCAGCAGCTTGATTGCAGATTTCACTGAAGCTTTCTTT,CASSLIADFTEAFF
TRBD1,TRBJ1-2,.,TRBV27,TGTGCCAGCAGTCTTTGGACAGGGAATAGGAACTATGGCTACACCTTC,CASSLWTGNRNYGYTF
.,TRBJ2-7,once,TRBV4-3,TGCGCCAGCAGCCAAGACAGAAGCTCCTACGAGCAGTACTTC,CASSQDRSSYEQYF